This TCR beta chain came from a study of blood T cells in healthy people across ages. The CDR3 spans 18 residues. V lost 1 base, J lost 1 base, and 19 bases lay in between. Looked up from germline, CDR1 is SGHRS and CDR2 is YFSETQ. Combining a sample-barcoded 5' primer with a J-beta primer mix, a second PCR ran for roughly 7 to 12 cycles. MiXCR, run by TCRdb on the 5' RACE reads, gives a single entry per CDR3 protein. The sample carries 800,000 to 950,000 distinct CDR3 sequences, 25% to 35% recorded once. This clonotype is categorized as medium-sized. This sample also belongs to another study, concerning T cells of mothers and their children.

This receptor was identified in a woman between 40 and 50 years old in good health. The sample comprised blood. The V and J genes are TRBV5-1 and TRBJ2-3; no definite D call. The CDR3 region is CASSLQVARERGTDTQYF. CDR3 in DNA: TGCGCCAGCAGCTTGCAAGTGGCAAGGGAACGAGGCACAGATACGCAGTATTTT. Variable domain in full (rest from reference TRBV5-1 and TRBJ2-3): KAGVTQTPRYLIKTRGQQVTLSCSPISGHRSVSWYQQTPGQGLQFLFEYFSETQRNKGNFPGRFSGRQFSNSRSEMNVSTLELGDSALYLCASSLQVARERGTDTQYFGPGTRLTVL.